This entry lists 15 T cell receptor beta chains sequenced from one sample in a study of blood T cell repertoires in COVID-19. Data came from immunoSEQ multiplex PCR; TCRdb stores just in-frame clones and leaves some out. This sample carries about 81,000 clones, more than 80% of them seen once, and the ten largest clones take about an eighth. Sample: peripheral blood. The receptors come from a human donor in a cohort sampled during active COVID-19.

CDR3 sequence (DNA): TGTGCCAGCAGCTCCTCCGGGACGGGAGGAGACATTCAGTACTTC. Amino acid sequence: CASSSSGTGGDIQYF. V gene TRBV7-8 combines with J gene TRBJ2-4; TRBD2 aligns across 7 bases. CDR3 length: 15 amino acids. Germline V gene data show CDR1 as SGHVS and CDR2 as FQNEAQ. J was trimmed by 8 bases and V by 4 bases; bases with no gene match: 11.

This chain uses TRBV19 with TRBJ1-5, with 8 bases lining up with TRBD1. V lost 1 base and J lost 0; bases outside the gene matches: 8. Germline V gene sequence: CDR1 LNHDA, CDR2 SQIVND (reference sequence). The CDR3 consists of 18 residues. The CDR3 protein is CASSIAFNRGYSNQPQHF. CDR3 DNA sequence: TGTGCCAGTAGTATAGCCTTTAACAGGGGGTATAGCAATCAGCCCCAGCATTTT.

The rearrangement joins TRBV11-2 to TRBJ2-3, with D possibly TRBD2 on 5 matching bases. V lost 2 bases to trimming and J lost 0 bases, with 9 bases between them. This CDR3 spans 15 amino acids. The germline V gene has CDR1 SGHAT and CDR2 FQNNGV. CDR3 sequence reads: CASSLFKRSTDTQYF. The CDR3, as DNA: TGTGCCAGCAGCTTATTTAAGCGGAGCACAGATACGCAGTATTTT.

The V call is TRBV11-3, the J call TRBJ2-5; D possibly corresponds to TRBD2 (5 bases). The germline V gene has CDR1 SGHNT and CDR2 YENEEA. Trimming took 4 bases from V and 5 from J, leaving 14 bases between them. The CDR3 has 14 amino acids. The CDR3 DNA reads TGTGCCAGCAGCTCCGGGAAACTCCGCGAGACCCAGTACTTC. Residues: CASSSGKLRETQYF.

This chain connects TRBV4-1 to TRBJ1-3; tentative D call: TRBD1 (6 bases). Trimming stripped 0 bases from V and 2 bases from J, with 14 bases between. The CDR3 covers 17 residues. Germline V lookup: CDR1 MGHRA, CDR2 YSYEKL. The CDR3 DNA reads as TGCGCCAGCAGCCAAGATTTGATCACAGGGACTGGAAACACCATATATTTT. It yields the protein CASSQDLITGTGNTIYF.

This clone occurred a few times. The chain carries TRBV14 and TRBJ1-4; tentative D call: TRBD1 (5 bases). This CDR3 region has 12 residues. V lost 4 bases, J lost 9 bases, and 9 bases lay in between. CDR1 and CDR2 from the germline V gene are SGHDN and FVKESK. CDR3 loop: CASSPGGKKLFF. The DNA for the CDR3 is TGTGCCAGCAGCCCCGGGGGAAAAAAACTGTTTTTT.

This clone was seen a handful of times. The chain links TRBV12-3 or TRBV12-4 to TRBJ2-7, with D possibly TRBD1 on 5 matching bases. Trimming cost V 1 base and J 6 bases, with 10 bases left between them. CDR3 length: 13 residues. CDR3 nucleotide sequence: TGTGCCAGCAGTTTAGGCTTGCAGGGCGAGCAGTACTTC. Amino acid sequence: CASSLGLQGEQYF.

This chain joins TRBV14 and TRBJ2-1, with no clear D. Germline V gene lookup returns CDR1 SGHDN and CDR2 FVKESK. V was pared by 1 base and J by 9 bases, with 10 bases between. CDR3 length: 13 amino acids. The CDR3 here is CASSQGAVGEQFF. CDR3 bases: TGTGCCAGCAGCCAAGGGGCCGTGGGTGAGCAGTTCTTC.

This clone was observed a few times. The chain combines TRBV28 with TRBJ1-1, with D unresolved. V lost 5 bases, J lost 11 bases, and 12 bases lay in between. The CDR3 loop spans 11 amino acids. Looked up from germline, CDR1 is MDHEN and CDR2 is SYDVKM. Written as DNA, the CDR3 is TGTGCCAGCAGTGACACGCGAACGGCTTTCTTT. Amino acids: CASSDTRTAFF.

This sequence joins TRBV4-1 and TRBJ1-6, with D perhaps matching TRBD1 (6 bases). Germline V lookup: CDR1 MGHRA, CDR2 YSYEKL. Trimming left V 5 bases short and J 5 bases short, with 13 bases between. The CDR3 loop spans 15 amino acids. The CDR3 DNA reads as TGCGCCAGCAGCAACGGACAGATGCATAATTCACCCCTCCACTTT. Residues: CASSNGQMHNSPLHF.

The V gene is TRBV29-1, the J gene TRBJ2-4; 10 bases fit TRBD1. From germline, CDR1 is SQVTM and CDR2 ANQGSEA. CDR3 length: 12 residues. With 6 bases clipped from V and 5 bases from J, the junction kept 1 base outside the gene matches. For the CDR3, the DNA is TGCAGCGTCGGGACAGGGGAAAACATTCAGTACTTC. This codes for CSVGTGENIQYF.

The chain employs TRBV27 and TRBJ1-2, with no clear D. From germline, CDR1 is MNHEY and CDR2 SMNVEV (reference sequence). The CDR3 is made up of 15 amino acids. Trimming took 5 bases from V and 4 from J, leaving 17 bases between them. The CDR3 loop reads CASSPTQALVYGYTF. CDR3 DNA: TGTGCCAGCAGTCCTACCCAAGCGTTAGTCTATGGCTACACCTTC.

This clone came up once. The chain couples TRBV14 to TRBJ2-7; 7 bases line up with TRBD1. Germline V CDR1 and CDR2: SGHDN, FVKESK. The V segment lost 2 bases and the J segment 1 base; nucleotides outside the gene matches: 11. This CDR3 is built from 17 residues. This CDR3 is CASSQRGQGDISYEQYF. The CDR3 DNA reads TGTGCCAGCAGCCAAAGGGGTCAGGGGGATATTTCCTACGAGCAGTACTTC.

This chain connects TRBV2 to TRBJ2-7; D gene uncertain. Germline V CDR1 and CDR2: SNHLY, FYNNEI. V was cut by 3 bases and J by 3 bases, with 9 bases left in between. The CDR3 runs to 13 residues. CDR3 sequence reads: CASSEVASYEQYF. The CDR3, as DNA: TGTGCCAGCAGTGAGGTAGCCAGCTACGAGCAGTACTTC.

The chain is built from TRBV27 and TRBJ2-3, with 9 bases aligning to TRBD1. V shed 5 bases and J 3 bases; nucleotides not matched to a gene: 6. CDR1 is MNHEY and CDR2 is SMNVEV in the germline V gene (reference sequence). This CDR3 is built from 15 residues. CDR3 amino acids: CASSPRTGATDTQYF. The DNA of the CDR3 is TGTGCCAGCAGTCCCCGGACAGGGGCAACAGATACGCAGTATTTT.